The next 20 T cell receptor beta chains were all read from a single sample in a study of blood T cell repertoires in COVID-19. Sequenced by immunoSEQ multiplex PCR; TCRdb stores in-frame clones only, minus some. This sample has 150,000 to 200,000 clones, with 88% found just once. The sample consisted of peripheral blood. Receptors were obtained from a man between 65 and 85 years old with active or convalescent COVID-19.

This chain links TRBV5-1 with TRBJ2-1; perhaps TRBD2 as D (5 bases). V lost 2 bases, J lost 7 bases, and 16 bases lay in between. Per the germline V gene, CDR1 is SGHRS and CDR2 is YFSETQ. This CDR3 is 15 amino acids long. CDR3 in DNA: TGCGCCAGCAGCTTACTGGCTAGCTCCGGTAATGAGCAGTTCTTC. Protein: CASSLLASSGNEQFF.

In its sample, this clone was seen once. This chain joins TRBV5-4 and TRBJ2-1; TRBD1 matches 8 bases. CDR3 length: 15 amino acids. Trimming removed 3 bases from V and 3 bases from J; junction bases left unmatched: 5. Germline CDR1 SGHNT, CDR2 YYREEE (reference sequence). CDR3: CASSSRQGSYNEQFF. DNA of the CDR3: TGTGCCAGCAGCTCGCGACAGGGGAGCTACAATGAGCAGTTCTTC.

The chain links TRBV15 to TRBJ2-4; 8 nucleotides line up with TRBD1. The CDR3 consists of 16 residues. Per germline, CDR1 LNHNV and CDR2 YYDKDF (reference sequence). Trimming at V came to 3 bases and at J to 1 base, leaving 5 bases not matched to a gene. CDR3 nucleotide sequence: TGTGCCACCAGCAGGGTCACAGGGGGGGCCAAAAACATTCAGTACTTC. Amino acids: CATSRVTGGAKNIQYF.

This clone has more than one count but fewer than ten. This chain connects TRBV9 to TRBJ2-2; D perhaps matches TRBD2 (6 bases). The germline gives CDR1 SGDLS, CDR2 YYNGEE. V shed 2 bases and J shed 7 bases, with 18 bases lying between them. The CDR3 contains 16 residues. The CDR3 region is CASSVETGGPSGELFF. The CDR3 DNA is TGTGCCAGCAGCGTCGAGACCGGAGGGCCGAGCGGGGAGCTGTTTTTT.

The V and J genes are TRBV9 and TRBJ1-3, with D hard to call. The CDR3 is 16 residues long. The V end lost 3 bases, the J end lost 0 bases, and 13 bases lay between the germline ends. Germline-derived CDR1 and CDR2 are SGDLS and YYNGEE. The CDR3 loop is CASSATTFHSGNTIYF. The DNA for the CDR3 is TGTGCCAGCAGCGCTACGACATTCCACTCTGGAAACACCATATATTTT.

This sequence joins TRBV12-3 or TRBV12-4 and TRBJ2-4; D is possibly TRBD2 (5 bases). The CDR3 has 12 residues. V lost 6 bases to trimming and J lost 7 bases, with 10 bases between them. This CDR3 is CASSSGENIQYF. The DNA for the CDR3 is TGTGCCAGCAGCTCTGGGGAGAACATTCAGTACTTC.

The chain couples TRBV6-5 to TRBJ2-7; D unclear. Germline V CDR1 and CDR2: MNHEY, SVGAGI. CDR3 length equals 11 residues. Trimming pared 6 bases from V and 5 bases from J, leaving 8 bases between. The CDR3 loop reads CASSQSDEQYF. The CDR3 bases are TGTGCCAGCAGCCAGTCAGACGAGCAGTACTTC.

The V call is TRBV29-1, the J call TRBJ2-1; the D gene is possibly TRBD1 (5 bases). The V end lost 6 bases, the J end lost 1 base, and 16 bases lay between the germline ends. Germline assignment: CDR1 SQVTM and CDR2 ANQGSEA. The CDR3 consists of 15 residues. CDR3 DNA: TGCAGCGTGACAACGCGCACAGGATCCTACAATGAGCAGTTCTTC. Its protein product is CSVTTRTGSYNEQFF.

A single count supports this clone. The chain joins TRBV15 to TRBJ2-7, with D perhaps TRBD1 (5 bases). Germline assignment: CDR1 LNHNV and CDR2 YYDKDF (reference sequence). With 1 base removed from V and 5 bases from J, the gap between germline ends came to 12 bases. The CDR3 is 14 residues long. CDR3 DNA sequence: TGTGCCACCAGCAGAGGTGCAGGGATGAACGAGCAGTACTTC. Translating it yields CATSRGAGMNEQYF. Using reference TRBV15 and TRBJ2-7 for the parts outside the CDR3, the full variable domain is DAMVIQNPRYQVTQFGKPVTLSCSQTLNHNVMYWYQQKSSQAPKLLFHYYDKDFNNEADTPDNFQSRRPNTSFCFLDIRSPGLGDTAMYLCATSRGAGMNEQYFGPGTRLTVT.

This chain uses TRBV5-1 with TRBJ2-2; D gene unclear. The CDR3 has 15 amino acids. The germline V gene encodes CDR1 SGHRS and CDR2 YFSETQ. The germline V and J ends were trimmed by 0 bases and 5 bases, with 11 bases remaining between them. Written as DNA, the CDR3 is TGCGCCAGCAGCTTGGTGGGTTTGGAGACCGGGGAGCTGTTTTTT. Protein product: CASSLVGLETGELFF.

This chain links TRBV28 with TRBJ1-5, with D perhaps matching TRBD1 (5 bases). Between the trimmed V and J ends, which lost 10 bases and 2 bases, there was a span of 12 bases. Per the germline V gene, CDR1 is MDHEN and CDR2 is SYDVKM. The CDR3 contains 13 residues. CDR3 nucleotides: TGTGCCACCCAAGGAGGGGGCAATCAGCCCCAGCATTTT. This encodes CATQGGGNQPQHF.

J is TRBJ2-7 and V is TRBV27; D possibly corresponds to TRBD1 (5 bases). The CDR3 length is 15 residues. Trimming removed 6 bases from V and 6 bases from J, with 21 bases in between. Germline V CDR1 and CDR2: MNHEY, SMNVEV (reference sequence). The CDR3 sequence: CASSRRAGRWGEQYF. In DNA form, the CDR3 reads TGTGCCAGCAGCCGTAGGGCAGGGCGGTGGGGCGAGCAGTACTTC.

J is TRBJ1-5 and V is TRBV7-2; TRBD1 agrees at 7 bases. Trimming removed 1 base from V and 3 bases from J; junction bases left unmatched: 3. Germline loops: CDR1 SGHTA, CDR2 FQGNSA. The CDR3 runs 15 residues. As DNA, the CDR3 is TGTGCCAGCAGCTTAGGAGGGGGCAACAATCAGCCCCAGCATTTT. Its translation is CASSLGGGNNQPQHF.

The chain is built from TRBV4-2 and TRBJ1-6, with 9 bases that match TRBD1. Germline V gene lookup returns CDR1 LGHNA and CDR2 YNFKEQ. J was trimmed by 6 bases and V by 1 base; bases with no gene match: 7. The CDR3 sequence is 17 residues long. CDR3 DNA sequence: TGTGCCAGCAGCCAAGGTTCACAGGGGGCGTCTAATTCACCCCTCCACTTT. Encoded protein: CASSQGSQGASNSPLHF.

The sample holds a few counts of this clone. V and J are TRBV9 and TRBJ2-3; possible D gene TRBD2, 6 bases. Looked up from germline, CDR1 is SGDLS and CDR2 is YYNGEE. Trimming pared 0 bases from V and 0 bases from J, leaving 11 bases between. The CDR3 runs to 16 residues. The CDR3 protein is CASSVGAGKSTDTQYF. The CDR3 bases are TGTGCCAGCAGCGTAGGGGCGGGGAAAAGCACAGATACGCAGTATTTT.

The chain uses TRBV3-1 (or the pseudogene TRBV3-2) and TRBJ2-3; TRBD2 matches at 9 bases. V lost 2 bases to trimming and J lost 6 bases; unmatched junction nucleotides: 6. The V gene's germline CDR1 is LGHDT and CDR2 YNNKEL (reference sequence). The CDR3 extends over 15 amino acids. CDR3 bases: TGTGCCAGCAGCCAAAGGCGTAGCGGGAGCGATACGCAGTATTTT. This sequence encodes CASSQRRSGSDTQYF.

The chain is built from TRBV9 and TRBJ2-1; TRBD1 agrees at 7 bases. With 0 bases clipped from V and 9 bases from J, the junction kept 9 bases outside the gene matches. This CDR3 has 15 residues. Germline assignment: CDR1 SGDLS and CDR2 YYNGEE. CDR3 sequence reads: CASSVGQGGRFEQFF. Written as DNA, the CDR3 is TGTGCCAGCAGCGTAGGACAGGGTGGGCGGTTTGAGCAGTTCTTC.

Here the CDR3 DNA reads TGTGCCAGCAGCCCCCGGACTAGCGCCACAGATACGCAGTATTTT. Translating gives CASSPRTSATDTQYF. J is TRBJ2-3 and V is TRBV7-6; 9 nucleotides align to TRBD2. Losses at the gene ends were 5 bases for V and 2 bases for J; bases not matched to a gene: 5. CDR1 is SGHVS and CDR2 is FNYEAQ in the germline V gene. The CDR3 has 15 residues.

The rearrangement joins TRBV3-1 (or the pseudogene TRBV3-2) to TRBJ2-7; weak D call: TRBD2 (6 bases). CDR1 is LGHDT and CDR2 is YNNKEL in the germline V gene (reference sequence). Trimming cost V 4 bases and J 5 bases, with 12 bases left between them. This CDR3 is 13 amino acids long. The CDR3: CASSRTGSDEQYF. The CDR3 coding sequence is TGTGCCAGCAGCCGGACCGGGAGCGACGAGCAGTACTTC.

A single count supports this clone. This chain connects TRBV7-2 to TRBJ2-1, with TRBD2 matching 13 bases. The germline gives CDR1 SGHTA, CDR2 FQGNSA. V shed 5 bases, J shed 8 bases, and the junction held 6 bases outside the gene matches. The CDR3 length is 15 residues. In DNA form, the CDR3 reads TGTGCCAGCAGCCTGGGACTAGCGGGATCTGATGAGCAGTTCTTC. This translates into CASSLGLAGSDEQFF.